Listed here are 6 T cell receptor beta chains from one sample, sequenced in a study of vaccination effects on CD4 cells after COVID-19. Here immunoSEQ multiplex PCR was the method, and the copy in TCRdb shows in-frame clones only, minus some. The sample includes approximately 40,000 clones, under 75% of them seen just once. Which antigens these TCRs recognize remains unknown. Sequencing was preceded by expansion of antigen-specific CD4+ T cells with viral peptide pools in the ViraFEST assay. Culturing for roughly 10 days preceded CD4+ T cell isolation. Prior SARS-CoV-2 infection was absent in the vaccine recipients, as shown by negative nucleocapsid antibodies. Sequenced material: CD4+ T cells from PBMCs cultured with SARS-CoV-2 spike peptides, taken before COVID-19 vaccination. Source of these receptors: a human donor who received a COVID-19 vaccine.

The V call is TRBV20-1, the J call TRBJ2-1, with D unresolved. V shed 6 bases and J shed 10 bases, with 13 bases lying between them. The CDR3 consists of 11 residues. Germline CDR1 and CDR2: DFQATT and SNEGSKA (reference sequence). The CDR3, as DNA: TGCAGTGCCCTAACGGTACCCGAGCAGTTCTTC. As protein: CSALTVPEQFF.

The chain is built from TRBV28 and TRBJ1-3; D is unclear. The CDR3 covers 15 residues. From germline, CDR1 is MDHEN and CDR2 SYDVKM. V was clipped by 8 bases and J by 0 bases, with 14 bases between them. This CDR3 reads CASSPSVSSGNTIYF. CDR3 coding DNA: TGTGCCAGCTCGCCCTCGGTGAGCTCTGGAAACACCATATATTTT.

This chain links TRBV4-3 with TRBJ1-2; no reliable D call. Trimming left V 0 bases short and J 2 bases short, with 10 bases between. CDR1 is LGHNA and CDR2 is YSLEER in the germline V gene. The CDR3 contains 15 residues. In nucleotides, the CDR3 is TGCGCCAGCAGCCAAGATACTCCCAGGAACTATGGCTACACCTTC. Translating gives CASSQDTPRNYGYTF.

The chain employs TRBV2 and TRBJ2-1; D gene unclear. V lost 2 bases, J lost 2 bases, and 10 bases lay in between. Germline V gives CDR1 SNHLY, CDR2 FYNNEI. CDR3 length: 15 amino acids. CDR3 in DNA: TGTGCCAGCAGTGAACTAGGGCCCCCCTACAATGAGCAGTTCTTC. Amino acid sequence: CASSELGPPYNEQFF. The whole variable domain, filled in from reference TRBV2 and TRBJ2-1, reads EPEVTQTPSHQVTQMGQEVILRCVPISNHLYFYWYRQILGQKVEFLVSFYNNEISEKSEIFDDQFSVERPDGSNFTLKIRSTKLEDSAMYFCASSELGPPYNEQFFGPGTRLTVL.

The chain carries TRBV10-1 and TRBJ2-7; D perhaps matches TRBD1 (5 bases). V was trimmed by 3 bases and J by 0 bases, leaving 12 bases between them. Germline V gene lookup returns CDR1 WNHNN and CDR2 SYGVQD (reference sequence). This CDR3 is 15 amino acids long. CDR3 residues: CASSEPRTHSYEQYF. Here the CDR3 DNA reads TGCGCCAGCAGTGAACCAAGGACACACTCCTACGAGCAGTACTTC.

This sequence joins TRBV5-1 and TRBJ2-5; 7 nucleotides agree with TRBD1. The CDR3 runs to 18 residues. Germline CDR1 SGHRS, CDR2 YFSETQ. V dropped 4 bases and J dropped 5; count of bases not matched to a gene: 20. The DNA for the CDR3 is TGCGCCAGCAGCCTCTATCCCTGGGACAGCTCCCTGGGGGAGACCCAGTACTTC. As protein: CASSLYPWDSSLGETQYF.